Listed here are 20 T cell receptor beta chains from one sample, sequenced in a study of blood T cell repertoires in COVID-19. Produced via immunoSEQ multiplex PCR; TCRdb's table is partial and in-frame only. Among some 60,000 clones listed, roughly 92% were seen once. The source material was peripheral blood. The receptors stem from a human donor in a cohort sampled during active COVID-19.

Only one count was recorded for this clone. This chain joins TRBV9 and TRBJ2-3; D remains unclear. The V gene's germline CDR1 is SGDLS and CDR2 YYNGEE. The length of the CDR3 is 16 residues. Trimming pared 0 bases from V and 5 bases from J, leaving 16 bases between. The CDR3 is CASSVGANLLGDTQYF. CDR3 nucleotide sequence: TGTGCCAGCAGCGTAGGGGCCAACCTTCTGGGAGATACGCAGTATTTT.

CDR3 in amino acids: CASSLEPSGLGYTF. CDR3 nucleotides: TGTGCCAGCAGCTTAGAGCCTTCGGGGTTGGGCTACACCTTC. The rearrangement joins TRBV11-2 to TRBJ1-2, with D unresolved. The CDR3 runs 14 residues. Germline CDR1 and CDR2: SGHAT and FQNNGV. The V gene lost 0 bases and the J gene lost 8 bases, with 13 bases spanning the gap.

The chain joins TRBV15 to TRBJ1-3; 9 bases agree with TRBD1. V shed 1 base, J shed 2 bases, and the junction held 9 bases outside the gene matches. Germline lookup yields CDR1 LNHNV and CDR2 YYDKDF (reference sequence). The CDR3 runs to 18 residues. CDR3 in DNA: TGTGCCACCAGCAGAGGGGCGTCCGGGACAGGGACTGGAAACACCATATATTTT. Protein product: CATSRGASGTGTGNTIYF.

The V call is TRBV2, the J call TRBJ2-1, with 8 bases matching TRBD2. The CDR3 has 14 residues. Germline V lookup: CDR1 SNHLY, CDR2 FYNNEI. V trimming: 4 bases; J trimming: 9 bases; junction bases outside the gene matches: 8. CDR3 protein: CASSVDSGESEQFF. The CDR3 bases are TGTGCCAGCAGTGTTGATAGCGGGGAATCTGAGCAGTTCTTC.

The chain joins TRBV18 to TRBJ2-3, with unresolved D. The CDR3 covers 12 residues. V lost 6 bases and J 2 bases, leaving 6 bases between the germline ends. In germline, CDR1 is KGHSH, CDR2 LQKENI. The CDR3 region is CASSAATDTQYF. CDR3 sequence (DNA): TGTGCCAGCTCCGCGGCCACAGATACGCAGTATTTT. Variable domain in full (rest from reference TRBV18 and TRBJ2-3): NAGVMQNPRHLVRRRGQEARLRCSPMKGHSHVYWYRQLPEEGLKFMVYLQKENIIDESGMPKERFSAEFPKEGPSILRIQQVVRGDSAAYFCASSAATDTQYFGPGTRLTVL.

This sequence joins TRBV12-3 or TRBV12-4 and TRBJ2-1; the D is unclear. The CDR3 totals 13 residues. Trimming cost V 5 bases and J 6 bases, with 11 bases left between them. The CDR3 nucleotides read TGTGCCAGCAGTCCCCGGCGGAGCAATGAGCAGTTCTTC. Its protein is CASSPRRSNEQFF.

This chain links TRBV5-1 with TRBJ1-3; no firm D call. The V and J ends lost 3 bases and 3 bases respectively, with 10 bases between them. The CDR3 spans 14 residues. In germline, CDR1 is SGHRS, CDR2 YFSETQ. The CDR3 DNA follows: TGCGCCAGCAGCTCTAGCGGGTTTGGAAACACCATATATTTT. This encodes CASSSSGFGNTIYF. The complete variable domain, with remaining parts taken from reference TRBV5-1 and TRBJ1-3, reads KAGVTQTPRYLIKTRGQQVTLSCSPISGHRSVSWYQQTPGQGLQFLFEYFSETQRNKGNFPGRFSGRQFSNSRSEMNVSTLELGDSALYLCASSSSGFGNTIYFGEGSWLTVV.

The chain is built from TRBV20-1 and TRBJ1-2; D not certain. This CDR3 is built from 11 residues. Germline CDR1 reads DFQATT; CDR2 reads SNEGSKA (reference sequence). CDR3 bases: TGCAGGCTCCCCGGAGTGAATGGCTACACCTTC. Amino acid sequence: CRLPGVNGYTF.

The gene calls are TRBV6-4 and TRBJ1-4, with TRBD1 matching over 7 bases. The germline CDR1 and CDR2 sequences are MRHNA and SNTAGT. The CDR3 runs to 13 residues. V lost 4 bases and J lost 8; bases outside the gene matches: 4. CDR3 DNA: TGTGCCAGCAGTGCAACAGGGGAAGAAAAACTGTTTTTT. Translating it yields CASSATGEEKLFF.

The CDR3 DNA sequence: TGCGCCAGCAGTCCGGAGGGGGCGCGGAATGAAAAACTGTTTTTT. Protein: CASSPEGARNEKLFF. V gene TRBV23-1 combines with J gene TRBJ1-4; 7 nucleotides match TRBD1. TRBV23-1 is recorded as an ORF, its role being uncertain. The V segment lost 4 bases and the J segment 5 bases; nucleotides outside the gene matches: 7. The CDR3 has 15 residues.

The chain employs TRBV29-1 and TRBJ2-1, with a weak D call TRBD1 (5 bases). The CDR3 consists of 13 residues. Germline values: CDR1 SQVTM, CDR2 ANQGSEA. V was trimmed by 7 bases and J by 4 bases, leaving 14 bases between them. CDR3 nucleotide sequence: TGCAGCGCCGTGGACATATTATACAATGAGCAGTTCTTC. Its protein is CSAVDILYNEQFF.

The rearrangement uses TRBV10-3 and TRBJ1-3; tentative D call: TRBD1 (6 bases). V was clipped by 9 bases and J by 0 bases, with 21 bases between them. CDR3 length equals 17 residues. Germline values: CDR1 ENHRY, CDR2 SYGVKD. Written as DNA, the CDR3 is TGTGCCATTCACGGCGCCCTGGGGGCCCACTCTGGAAACACCATATATTTT. Its translation: CAIHGALGAHSGNTIYF.

The chain couples TRBV29-1 to TRBJ1-4, with D maybe TRBD1 (5 bases). The CDR3 consists of 13 residues. Germline V gene data show CDR1 as SQVTM and CDR2 as ANQGSEA. V was pared by 3 bases and J by 8 bases, with 13 bases between. The CDR3 DNA reads TGCAGCGTTGAGGGTCAAAAGGGGGAAAAACTGTTTTTT. Its translation is CSVEGQKGEKLFF.

The chain carries TRBV4-2 and TRBJ1-5; perhaps TRBD1 as D (6 bases). Germline CDR1 and CDR2: LGHNA and YNFKEQ. Trimming stripped 0 bases from V and 6 bases from J, with 18 bases between. This CDR3 comprises 17 residues. CDR3 in DNA: TGTGCCAGCAGCCAAGATACCTCAGGGGATCTAGGTCAGCCCCAGCATTTT. This codes for CASSQDTSGDLGQPQHF.

This rearrangement joins TRBV19 to TRBJ2-5; tentative D call: TRBD2 (7 bases). The CDR3 sequence is 16 residues long. Germline assignment: CDR1 LNHDA and CDR2 SQIVND (reference sequence). V dropped 5 bases and J dropped 2 bases, with 18 bases sitting between them. The CDR3 protein is CASSPRGGLWQETQYF. CDR3 nucleotide sequence: TGTGCCAGTAGTCCGCGCGGGGGCCTTTGGCAAGAGACCCAGTACTTC. Full variable domain (missing parts from reference TRBV19 and TRBJ2-5): DGGITQSPKYLFRKEGQNVTLSCEQNLNHDAMYWYRQDPGQGLRLIYYSQIVNDFQKGDIAEGYSVSREKKESFPLTVTSAQKNPTAFYLCASSPRGGLWQETQYFGPGTRLLVL.

The V call is TRBV28, the J call TRBJ1-2, with D perhaps TRBD1 (5 bases). Germline V gives CDR1 MDHEN, CDR2 SYDVKM. The ends were cut back, 4 bases at V and 5 bases at J, with 23 bases in the middle. This CDR3 contains 17 residues. CDR3 bases: TGTGCCAGCAGTTCCGCCGGTGTTGACAGTCGAATATATGGCTACACCTTC. As protein: CASSSAGVDSRIYGYTF.

Here the CDR3 DNA reads TGCGCCAGCAGTCCGAACCCCGGGGAGGTCTTCAATTACCAAGATAATGAGCAGTTCTTC. It yields the protein CASSPNPGEVFNYQDNEQFF. The chain recombines TRBV23-1 with TRBJ2-1, with D perhaps TRBD2 (6 bases). TRBV23-1 is classed as an ORF, of uncertain function. Trimming shortened V by 4 bases and J by 7 bases, and 32 bases separated the two germline ends. This CDR3 contains 20 residues.

The J gene is TRBJ2-1, the V gene TRBV29-1; a weak D match, TRBD2 (5 bases). The CDR3 sequence is 14 residues long. Germline values: CDR1 SQVTM, CDR2 ANQGSEA. V lost 7 bases and J lost 10, with 23 bases in between. This chain's CDR3 is CSAISERRLGEQFF. In nucleotides, the CDR3 is TGCAGCGCCATAAGTGAGCGGCGTCTGGGGGAGCAGTTCTTC.

The chain couples TRBV28 to TRBJ2-7; 7 bases match TRBD2. The CDR3 contains 13 residues. J was trimmed by 1 base and V by 9 bases; bases with no gene match: 6. Germline V gene data show CDR1 as MDHEN and CDR2 as SYDVKM. The CDR3 DNA reads TGTGCCAGTTCTAGCGGTGGATCCTACGAGCAGTACTTC. This translates into CASSSGGSYEQYF. The variable domain in full, with the rest retrieved from reference TRBV28 and TRBJ2-7, is DVKVTQSSRYLVKRTGEKVFLECVQDMDHENMFWYRQDPGLGLRLIYFSYDVKMKEKGDIPEGYSVSREKKERFSLILESASTNQTSMYLCASSSGGSYEQYFGPGTRLTVT.

The chain employs TRBV19 and TRBJ1-2; unclear D gene. The CDR3 contains 14 residues. Trimming cost V 5 bases and J 3 bases, with 13 bases left between them. The germline CDR1 and CDR2 sequences are LNHDA and SQIVND (reference sequence). The CDR3 coding sequence is TGTGCCAGTAGTCGCGAGCAGGCCCACTATGGCTACACCTTC. Amino acid sequence: CASSREQAHYGYTF. Filled out from reference TRBV19 and TRBJ1-2, the complete variable domain reads DGGITQSPKYLFRKEGQNVTLSCEQNLNHDAMYWYRQDPGQGLRLIYYSQIVNDFQKGDIAEGYSVSREKKESFPLTVTSAQKNPTAFYLCASSREQAHYGYTFGSGTRLTVV.